These T cell receptor beta chains were read from a single sample in a study of blood T cell repertoires in COVID-19. Generated by immunoSEQ multiplex PCR, the TCRdb table keeps only in-frame clones and is missing some. The sample contains around 270,000 clones, approximately 86% of which appear only once. The sequenced sample consisted of peripheral blood. These receptors were collected from a woman aged 60-75 years with COVID-19, enrolled during active disease. CDR3s include the opening cysteine and the closing phenylalanine or tryptophan. The D gene is left open where the match is weak. The size field is filled for only some rows; it gives once, few, many or a size class.

length | size | J | V | D | CDR3 | DNA
16 | NA | TRBJ1-2 | TRBV7-9 | NA | CASSPKVQGGLRGYTF | TGTGCCAGCAGCCCTAAGGTACAGGGCGGGTTGAGGGGCTACACCTTC
12 | NA | TRBJ1-4 | TRBV28 | NA | CASSGMLGELFF | TGTGCCAGCAGTGGCATGTTAGGGGAACTGTTTTTT
13 | NA | TRBJ1-4 | TRBV29-1 | TRBD1 | CSVSRQGGEKLFF | TGCAGCGTTTCAAGACAGGGCGGTGAAAAACTGTTTTTT
13 | NA | TRBJ2-1 | TRBV27 | NA | CASSIRAGNEQFF | TGTGCCAGCAGTATCCGTGCGGGTAATGAGCAGTTCTTC
14 | NA | TRBJ1-6 | TRBV30 | TRBD1 | CAWSEGQDNSPLHF | TGTGCCTGGAGTGAGGGACAGGATAATTCACCCCTCCACTTT
15 | once | TRBJ2-7 | TRBV10-2 | NA | CASSDRQGLSYEQYF | TGCGCCAGCAGTGATCGACAGGGACTTTCCTACGAGCAGTACTTC
15 | NA | TRBJ1-1 | TRBV6-5 | NA | CASSSSLGRNTEAFF | TGTGCCAGCAGCTCATCACTAGGTAGAAACACTGAAGCTTTCTTT
16 | NA | TRBJ2-3 | TRBV25-1 | NA | CASSGRYPLGGDTQYF | TGTGCCAGCAGTGGCCGATATCCCTTGGGGGGAGATACGCAGTATTTT
15 | NA | TRBJ2-1 | TRBV5-4 | TRBD2 | CASSQTSGRYNEQFF | TGTGCCAGCAGCCAGACTAGCGGGAGGTACAATGAGCAGTTCTTC
14 | NA | TRBJ2-2 | TRBV10-3 | NA | CAISGAANTGELFF | TGTGCCATCAGTGGAGCGGCAAACACCGGGGAGCTGTTTTTT
19 | NA | TRBJ2-6 | TRBV19 | TRBD2 | CASSPYLAGEETGANVLTF | TGTGCCAGTAGTCCGTATTTAGCGGGAGAGGAAACTGGGGCCAACGTCCTGACTTTC
14 | NA | TRBJ2-3 | TRBV6-5 | TRBD1 | CASRVPGQTDTQYF | TGTGCCAGCAGGGTCCCGGGACAGACAGATACGCAGTATTTT
14 | NA | TRBJ1-4 | TRBV10-1 | NA | CASCRGNNDEKLFF | TGCGCCAGTTGCCGGGGGAATAATGATGAAAAACTGTTTTTT
16 | NA | TRBJ1-5 | TRBV4-2 | NA | CASSQGTTGADQPQHF | TGTGCCAGCAGCCAGGGGACGACAGGAGCAGACCAGCCCCAGCATTTT
14 | NA | TRBJ2-2 | TRBV2 | NA | CASRGNRVTGELFF | TGTGCCAGCAGGGGTAACAGGGTCACCGGGGAGCTGTTTTTT
15 | NA | TRBJ2-1 | TRBV7-3 | TRBD2 | CASSPLGLAGAEQFF | TGTGCCAGCAGCCCCCTTGGGCTAGCGGGAGCAGAGCAGTTCTTC
13 | NA | TRBJ1-5 | TRBV14 | NA | CASSRDTNQPQHF | TGTGCCAGCAGCCGGGACACCAATCAGCCCCAGCATTTT
12 | NA | TRBJ1-1 | TRBV3-1/TRBV3-2 | NA | CASSQPPSGAFF | TGTGCCAGCAGCCAGCCTCCGAGTGGAGCTTTCTTT
15 | NA | TRBJ2-1 | TRBV5-6 | TRBD2 | CASSPGTSGDNEQFF | TGTGCCAGCAGCCCCGGGACTAGCGGGGACAATGAGCAGTTCTTC
20 | NA | TRBJ1-3 | TRBV4-2 | TRBD1 | CASSQDLPKGRGDSGNTIYF | TGTGCCAGCAGCCAAGATCTTCCTAAGGGCAGGGGGGACTCTGGAAACACCATATATTTT
16 | NA | TRBJ2-7 | TRBV11-1 | TRBD2 | CASSLTSGNLNYEQYF | TGTGCCAGCAGCTTAACTAGCGGGAATTTGAACTACGAGCAGTACTTC
14 | NA | TRBJ1-2 | TRBV27 | TRBD1 | CASRNGQGNYGYTF | TGTGCCAGCAGAAACGGACAGGGGAACTATGGCTACACCTTC
16 | NA | TRBJ1-1 | TRBV5-6 | TRBD1 | CASSDGTGAWNTEAFF | TGTGCCAGCAGCGACGGGACAGGGGCATGGAACACTGAAGCTTTCTTT